The T cell receptor (beta chain) under discussion was sequenced for a study of cytomegalovirus exposure and HLA in healthy donors. Study-level background: Genotyping of nearly 400 donors showed that 70% to 90% belonged to the Caucasian-associated ancestry cluster.

This CDR3 has 16 amino acids. The V segment lost 1 base and the J segment 4 bases; nucleotides outside the gene matches: 9. Per the germline V gene, CDR1 is SGHTS and CDR2 is YDEGEE. General study findings and limits: When a later analysis compared HLA-associated TCR beta chains with equally common others, the HLA-associated chains turned out to be more clonally expanded and to have lower generation probabilities.

The PCR was carried out with 60 Vbeta primers and 13 Jbeta primers. The method was immunoSEQ multiplex PCR; TCRdb's version includes in-frame clones alone and lacks a portion of them. The sample shows about 82,000 clones, around 85% of them seen only once. On this clone: The antigen is not known.

This rearrangement joins TRBV5-8 to TRBJ1-2, with 8 positions matching TRBD1. Input material: PBMCs. The source of this sequence is a human donor in good health. CDR3 DNA sequence: TGTGCCAGCAGCTTGTCCCGTCCAGGGGGCAGCTATGGCTACACCTTC. It translates to CASSLSRPGGSYGYTF. Variable domain in full (rest from reference TRBV5-8 and TRBJ1-2): EAGVTQSPTHLIKTRGQQATLRCSPISGHTSVYWYQQALGLGLQFLLWYDEGEERNRGNFPPRFSGRQFPNYSSELNVNALELEDSALYLCASSLSRPGGSYGYTFGSGTRLTVV.